Listed below are T cell receptor beta chains from one sample, sequenced in a study of response to subunit inactivated influenza vaccine. From the RT-PCR reads, TCRdb called clonotypes with MiXCR, one entry per CDR3 protein. The sample has about 650,000 distinct CDR3 sequences; around 14% are singletons. This material consisted of PBMCs from blood, taken roughly 12 days after vaccination. The origin of the receptors is a man in his fifties who received an inactivated influenza vaccine. Both conserved end residues are part of each CDR3. Fields, in order: D gene, CDR3 length, clone size, V gene, J gene, CDR3 protein, CDR3 DNA. D genes are given only for firm matches. Size values are once, few and many counts, or a class for expanded clones, and some rows have none.

NA	13	NA	TRBV20-1	TRBJ1-1	CSASWARRTEAFF	TGCAGTGCTAGTTGGGCACGTCGGACTGAAGCTTTCTTT
TRBD2	15	NA	TRBV3-1	TRBJ2-1	CASRLVAGSYNEQFF	TGTGCCAGCAGGTTGGTAGCGGGATCTTACAATGAGCAGTTCTTC
TRBD2	16	few	TRBV15	TRBJ2-3	CATRLGLAGITDTQYF	TGTGCCACCCGCCTCGGACTAGCGGGGATCACAGATACGCAGTATTTT
NA	12	NA	TRBV6-2/TRBV6-3	TRBJ2-7	CASSYGTAEQYF	TGTGCCAGCAGTTACGGAACCGCCGAGCAGTACTTC
TRBD2	16	few	TRBV10-3	TRBJ2-3	CAISGQAGGNTDTQYF	TGTGCCATCTCAGGGCAAGCGGGAGGGAACACAGATACGCAGTATTTT
TRBD1	13	few	TRBV5-1	TRBJ2-3	CASKGQGTDTQYF	TGCGCCAGCAAAGGACAGGGGACAGATACGCAGTATTTT
NA	14	many	TRBV12-3/TRBV12-4	TRBJ1-1	CASSFPGLRTEAFF	TGTGCCAGCAGTTTCCCGGGGTTGCGCACTGAAGCTTTCTTT
NA	15	many	TRBV6-5	TRBJ1-5	CASSYAAGENQPQHF	TGTGCCAGCAGTTACGCGGCAGGAGAAAATCAGCCCCAGCATTTT
TRBD2	16	NA	TRBV15	TRBJ2-3	CATSTGLAGRVDTQYF	TGTGCCACCAGCACGGGACTAGCGGGGCGGGTAGATACGCAGTATTTT
NA	13	many	TRBV5-1	TRBJ1-3	CASSGTEGNTIYF	TGCGCCAGCAGCGGCACAGAGGGAAACACCATATATTTT
TRBD2	14	NA	TRBV20-1	TRBJ2-1	CSAGAAGVNNEQFF	TGCAGTGCAGGGGCGGCGGGAGTAAACAATGAGCAGTTCTTC
NA	13	NA	TRBV28	TRBJ1-1	CASSLAGVAEAFF	TGTGCCAGCAGCCTAGCAGGGGTGGCTGAAGCTTTCTTT
TRBD2	16	few	TRBV4-2	TRBJ2-7	CASSQTSGLSSYEQYF	TGTGCCAGCAGCCAGACTAGCGGGCTAAGCTCCTACGAGCAGTACTTC
TRBD2	19	NA	TRBV20-1	TRBJ2-7	CSADGTGWGTSGSLVEQYF	TGCAGTGCTGACGGAACAGGGTGGGGGACTAGCGGGAGTCTCGTCGAGCAGTACTTC
NA	16	many	TRBV11-2	TRBJ2-3	CASRIPIWGNTDTQYF	TGTGCCAGCAGGATCCCAATATGGGGTAACACAGATACGCAGTATTTT
TRBD1	14	NA	TRBV29-1	TRBJ2-7	CSVEARQGFYEQYF	TGCAGCGTTGAGGCCCGACAGGGGTTCTACGAGCAGTACTTC
NA	13	many	TRBV4-3	TRBJ2-3	CASSPGPKDTQYF	TGCGCCAGCAGCCCTGGTCCTAAAGATACGCAGTATTTT
TRBD1	16	few	TRBV3-1	TRBJ2-7	CASSQPPRTGSGEQYF	TGTGCCAGCAGCCAACCCCCTAGGACAGGGTCCGGCGAGCAGTACTTC
TRBD1	15	NA	TRBV3-1	TRBJ2-1	CASSPGQGSFNEQFF	TGTGCCAGCAGCCCGGGACAGGGGAGTTTCAATGAGCAGTTCTTC
NA	15	few	TRBV28	TRBJ2-1	CASSWQESSYNEQFF	TGTGCCAGCAGCTGGCAGGAAAGCTCCTACAATGAGCAGTTCTTC